The clone carrying this T cell receptor beta chain was picked up a small number of times. Its antigen is still unknown. The study sequenced cultured CD4+ T cell DNA using the Oncomine TCR Beta short-read assay. TCRdb fed the PCR reads into MiXCR, producing one record per CDR3 protein. The table has about 8,000 distinct CDR3 sequences, approximately 55% seen once. This record comes from a study of vaccination and CD4 T cells after COVID-19. Looking at the study overall: Control cultures used a CEFX viral epitope pool, an HIV-1 Nef peptide pool, or no peptide.

As to treatment: roughly ten-day PBMC culture with coronavirus spike peptide pools or control peptides (ViraFEST assay). Expanded clonotypes were found by TCR sequencing after peptide-pool stimulation (ViraFEST). The J segment lost 6 bases and the V segment lost 4 bases, leaving 5 bases of the junction unmatched. The CDR3 runs to 13 residues. Sequencing input: CD4+ T cells from blood, cultured in vitro. The chain carries TRBV12-3 or TRBV12-4 and TRBJ1-2, with TRBD1 matching over 7 bases. The sequence came from a human donor who had recovered from COVID-19. The CDR3 nucleotides are TGTGCCAGCAGTTCTACAGGGGCGAATGGCTACACCTTC. Its protein is CASSSTGANGYTF.